This TCR beta chain was recovered during a study of spatial heterogeneity in lung cancer. On the study more broadly: Alpha-chain sequences were consistently detected in smaller numbers than beta-chain sequences.

Study-level points and caveats: Mutation tallies in tumors tracked expanded intratumoral alpha and beta TCR counts.

A distinct unique molecular identifier was carried by each TCR cDNA molecule. TCRdb analysed the 5' RACE reads with MiXCR anew, one entry per CDR3 protein. Of approximately 10,000 distinct CDR3 sequences in the sample, approximately 5.1% were seen once. This clonotype showed up many times. The antigen is not known. The CDR3 length is 15 residues. Germline-derived CDR1 and CDR2 are SGHTA and FQGNSA. The V end was cut by 1 base, the J end by 7 bases, with 16 bases between. The time point was: sample taken at primary tumor resection. The donors comprised about 70 untreated early-stage non-small cell lung cancer patients. Unsorted whole RNA of tumor, nontumor lung or frozen PBMC was sequenced.

The TCR sequence derives from a male donor with early-stage non-small cell lung cancer. The sequences come from lung tumor tissue, collected at surgery. The chain employs TRBV7-2 and TRBJ2-5; tentative D call: TRBD2 (6 bases). The CDR3 protein is CASSLEGTSSLTQYF. The CDR3 DNA sequence: TGTGCCAGCAGCTTAGAAGGGACTTCGAGTTTGACCCAGTACTTC. The variable domain in full, with the rest retrieved from reference TRBV7-2 and TRBJ2-5, is GAGVSQSPSNKVTEKGKDVELRCDPISGHTALYWYRQSLGQGLEFLIYFQGNSAPDKSGLPSDRFSAERTGGSVSTLTIQRTQQEDSAVYLCASSLEGTSSLTQYFGPGTRLLVL.